A selection of T cell receptor beta chains follows, all from one sample in a study of vaccination and CD4 T cells after COVID-19. These TCRs are of unknown antigen specificity. TCRdb used MiXCR to reprocess the PCR reads, holding one entry per CDR3 protein. This sample has 2,500 to 3,000 distinct CDR3 sequences, with approximately 40% found just once. Sequenced: CD4+ T cells from blood, cultured in vitro. These receptors were taken from a human donor in good health. Both conserved end residues are part of each CDR3. A D gene is named only where the DNA matches it firmly. The size of a clone is reported for some rows only, either as once, few or many, or as a class for expanded clones.

CDR3,DNA,J,D,V,size
CASSFYRGLDYGYTF,TGCGCCAGCAGCTTTTACAGGGGGCTGGACTATGGCTACACCTTC,TRBJ1-2,TRBD1,TRBV5-1,few
CASSYQQGNYGYTF,TGTGCCAGCAGCTACCAACAGGGGAACTATGGCTACACCTTC,TRBJ1-2,TRBD1,TRBV7-8,few
CASSPRWAGDNQPQHF,TGTGCCAGCAGTCCTCGTTGGGCAGGGGACAATCAGCCCCAGCATTTT,TRBJ1-5,.,TRBV27,large
CASSLGGGETQYF,TGCGCCAGCAGCCTTGGGGGTGGGGAGACCCAGTACTTC,TRBJ2-5,.,TRBV5-1,.
CSVGGRAQGSHEQFF,TGCAGCGTGGGGGGGAGGGCCCAGGGGTCCCATGAGCAGTTCTTC,TRBJ2-1,.,TRBV29-1,.
CASSSGTGMNTEAFF,TGTGCCAGCAGTTCAGGGACAGGGATGAACACTGAAGCTTTCTTT,TRBJ1-1,TRBD1,TRBV6-5,.
CASSLWTGGTGELFF,TGTGCCAGCAGCTTATGGACAGGGGGCACCGGGGAGCTGTTTTTT,TRBJ2-2,TRBD1,TRBV11-2,.
CASSVDGNYGYTF,TGTGCCAGCAGCGTAGACGGTAACTATGGCTACACCTTC,TRBJ1-2,.,TRBV9,.
CSACRRWNTEAFF,TGCAGTGCTTGCCGACGGTGGAACACTGAAGCTTTCTTT,TRBJ1-1,.,TRBV20-1,.
CASSPTGMGQPQHF,TGTGCCAGCAGCCCGACAGGGATGGGACAGCCCCAGCATTTT,TRBJ1-5,TRBD1,TRBV6-1,.
CASSLVWSYEQYF,TGTGCCAGCAGCTTAGTCTGGTCCTACGAGCAGTACTTC,TRBJ2-7,.,TRBV7-9,.
CASSWSWGSGSPLHF,TGTGCCAGCAGCTGGAGTTGGGGCAGTGGTTCACCCCTCCACTTT,TRBJ1-6,.,TRBV7-2,.
CSAIFSGELFF,TGCAGTGCTATTTTCTCCGGGGAGCTGTTTTTT,TRBJ2-2,.,TRBV20-1,once
CASILTGHMNTEAFF,TGTGCCAGCATCCTGACGGGACATATGAACACTGAAGCTTTCTTT,TRBJ1-1,.,TRBV5-6,.
CASSLTTPTPSGYEQYF,TGTGCCAGCAGTTTGACAACGCCGACTCCTAGCGGGTACGAGCAGTACTTC,TRBJ2-7,TRBD2,TRBV28,.
CASSSGLVNTEAFF,TGTGCCAGCAGCTCCGGTCTTGTGAACACTGAAGCTTTCTTT,TRBJ1-1,.,TRBV7-6,.
CASSRRTGGNYGYTF,TGCGCCAGCAGCCGAAGGACAGGGGGCAACTATGGCTACACCTTC,TRBJ1-2,TRBD1,TRBV5-1,few
CAIRASTDTQYF,TGTGCCATCAGGGCCTCCACAGATACGCAGTATTTT,TRBJ2-3,.,TRBV10-3,.
CASSDSPTANYGYTF,TGTGCCAGCAGTGACTCCCCTACAGCTAACTATGGCTACACCTTC,TRBJ1-2,.,TRBV6-4,.
CASSLGAADWNTGELFF,TGTGCCAGCAGCCTCGGGGCAGCGGATTGGAACACCGGGGAGCTGTTTTTT,TRBJ2-2,.,TRBV6-1,.
CASSKQGISAEAFF,TGTGCCAGTAGTAAACAGGGGATTAGCGCTGAAGCTTTCTTT,TRBJ1-1,TRBD1,TRBV19,.
CASRQGRDQPQHF,TGTGCCAGCAGACAGGGTAGGGATCAGCCCCAGCATTTT,TRBJ1-5,.,TRBV6-1,few
CASSATGGGGYTF,TGTGCCAGCAGTGCGACAGGGGGAGGTGGCTACACCTTC,TRBJ1-2,TRBD1,TRBV6-2/TRBV6-3,.
CSARDFYRGTPGELFF,TGCAGTGCTAGAGATTTTTACAGGGGAACCCCCGGGGAGCTGTTTTTT,TRBJ2-2,TRBD1,TRBV20-1,few
CASSYHIAERGAPYNEQFF,TGTGCCAGCAGTTACCATATCGCGGAGCGGGGGGCACCCTACAATGAGCAGTTCTTC,TRBJ2-1,TRBD2,TRBV6-7,few
CASSLGDFPSLHF,TGTGCCAGCAGCTTAGGGGACTTCCCTTCCCTCCACTTT,TRBJ1-6,.,TRBV11-2,.
CSARDAGANVLTF,TGCAGTGCTAGAGACGCTGGGGCCAACGTCCTGACTTTC,TRBJ2-6,.,TRBV20-1,.
CASIYDGGTDTQYF,TGTGCCAGCATCTACGATGGGGGAACAGATACGCAGTATTTT,TRBJ2-3,.,TRBV6-2/TRBV6-3,.
CASTPSGLAGGVVYEQYF,TGTGCCAGCACCCCTTCGGGACTAGCGGGAGGGGTCGTTTACGAGCAGTACTTC,TRBJ2-7,TRBD2,TRBV7-2,.
CSAHGLARNNNEQFF,TGCAGTGCCCATGGGCTAGCGCGCAACAACAATGAGCAGTTCTTC,TRBJ2-1,.,TRBV20-1,.
CSAPVLAGGNYNEQFF,TGCAGTGCCCCTGTACTAGCGGGGGGTAACTACAATGAGCAGTTCTTC,TRBJ2-1,TRBD2,TRBV20-1,.
CASSVNKEANYGYTF,TGTGCCAGTAGTGTCAACAAGGAAGCTAACTATGGCTACACCTTC,TRBJ1-2,.,TRBV19,.
CAITTDSSQPQHF,TGTGCCATCACCACGGACAGTTCCCAGCCCCAGCATTTT,TRBJ1-5,.,TRBV10-3,.
CSAPLGLFYEQYF,TGCAGTGCCCCCCTGGGACTCTTCTACGAGCAGTACTTC,TRBJ2-7,.,TRBV20-1,.
CASSLGQAGDSPLHF,TGTGCCAGCAGCTTGGGACAGGCGGGTGATTCACCCCTCCACTTT,TRBJ1-6,.,TRBV5-6,.
CAISADPGDTQYF,TGTGCCATCAGTGCGGATCCCGGCGATACGCAGTATTTT,TRBJ2-3,.,TRBV10-3,.
CASSLADGFYGYTF,TGTGCCAGCAGTTTAGCGGACGGGTTCTATGGCTACACCTTC,TRBJ1-2,.,TRBV7-9,.
CASSFITGTEKDTQYF,TGTGCCAGCAGCTTTATTACCGGGACAGAGAAAGATACGCAGTATTTT,TRBJ2-3,TRBD1,TRBV6-1,.
CASSQVVQVNYGYTF,TGCGCCAGCAGCCAAGTGGTTCAGGTTAACTATGGCTACACCTTC,TRBJ1-2,.,TRBV4-1,few
CSASRQRVNQFF,TGCAGTGCTAGCAGACAGCGTGTTAACCAGTTCTTC,TRBJ2-1,.,TRBV20-1,.
CASRALVRDRGQQPQHF,TGTGCCAGCAGAGCGCTTGTCCGGGACAGGGGGCAACAGCCCCAGCATTTT,TRBJ1-5,TRBD1,TRBV6-4,.
CASSDRDNQPQHF,TGTGCCAGCAGCGACAGGGACAATCAGCCCCAGCATTTT,TRBJ1-5,TRBD1,TRBV2,few
CASSLETGTGNTIYF,TGTGCCAGCAGCTTAGAGACAGGCACTGGAAACACCATATATTTT,TRBJ1-3,.,TRBV7-2,few
CASSDAGVSYEQYF,TGTGCCAGCAGTGACGCAGGGGTATCCTACGAGCAGTACTTC,TRBJ2-7,.,TRBV2,.
CASSVSGGRRANTEAFF,TGTGCCAGCAGCGTTTCAGGGGGAAGGCGGGCGAACACTGAAGCTTTCTTT,TRBJ1-1,TRBD1,TRBV9,.
CASSTPGSATNEKLFF,TGTGCCAGCAGCACCCCAGGGAGTGCAACTAATGAAAAACTGTTTTTT,TRBJ1-4,.,TRBV7-9,.
CASSPQHLGPQGLNSPLHF,TGTGCCAGCTCACCCCAACACCTGGGTCCACAGGGGTTAAATTCACCCCTCCACTTT,TRBJ1-6,TRBD1,TRBV18,.
CASSSRLGNTIYF,TGTGCCAGCAGCTCGAGACTGGGAAACACCATATATTTT,TRBJ1-3,.,TRBV9,.
CASSEQGILNPEAFF,TGTGCCAGCAGCGAACAGGGTATCCTAAACCCTGAAGCTTTCTTT,TRBJ1-1,.,TRBV5-4,.
CATSRDLRNTEAFF,TGTGCCACCAGCAGAGATCTCAGGAACACTGAAGCTTTCTTT,TRBJ1-1,.,TRBV15,.
CASTLLGGDIQETQYF,TGTGCCAGCACCCTCTTGGGAGGGGATATCCAAGAGACCCAGTACTTC,TRBJ2-5,TRBD2,TRBV7-9,.
CASSLGSSGTYEQYF,TGTGCCAGCAGCTTAGGTTCTAGCGGGACTTACGAGCAGTACTTC,TRBJ2-7,TRBD2,TRBV5-4,.
CSASPRTGTYYETQYF,TGCAGTGCTAGTCCCCGAACCGGGACTTATTACGAGACCCAGTACTTC,TRBJ2-5,.,TRBV20-1,.